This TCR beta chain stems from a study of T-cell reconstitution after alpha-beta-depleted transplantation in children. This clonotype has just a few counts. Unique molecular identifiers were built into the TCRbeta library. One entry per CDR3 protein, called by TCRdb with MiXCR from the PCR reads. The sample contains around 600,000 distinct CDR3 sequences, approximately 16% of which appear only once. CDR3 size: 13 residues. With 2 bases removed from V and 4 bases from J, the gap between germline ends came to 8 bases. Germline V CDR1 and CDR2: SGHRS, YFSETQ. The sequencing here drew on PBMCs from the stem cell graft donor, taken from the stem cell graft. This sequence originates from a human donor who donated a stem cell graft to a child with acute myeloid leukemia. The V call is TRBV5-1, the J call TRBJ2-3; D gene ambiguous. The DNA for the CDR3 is TGCGCCAGCAGCTTACGAAACCCAGATACGCAGTATTTT. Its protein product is CASSLRNPDTQYF.